The rows below give T cell receptor beta chains drawn from one sample of a study of CD8 T cells in Susac syndrome. TCRdb processed the immunoSEQ multiplex PCR reads anew with MiXCR; each CDR3 protein has one entry. The repertoire holds some 120,000 distinct CDR3 sequences, with approximately 94% as singletons. Specimen: CD4+ T cells from PBMCs. Every receptor here comes from a human donor in good health. Each CDR3 is given without its conserved first and last residue.

V gene	J gene	CDR3 protein
TRBV7-9	TRBJ2-3	ASSLTKPISTDTQY
TRBV28	TRBJ1-2	ASSLGQGLNGYT
TRBV28	TRBJ1-2	ASSLDGYGYT
TRBV12-3/TRBV12-4	TRBJ1-6	ASTQGNNSPLH
TRBV29-1	TRBJ2-1	SVEGTGQLYNEQF
TRBV10-3	TRBJ2-2	ATSRIVTGANTGELF
TRBV19	TRBJ2-3	ASSMLAATDTQY
TRBV7-2	TRBJ2-2	ASSWDGTNTGELF
TRBV7-9	TRBJ2-7	ASSPAEGLAGSSYEQY
TRBV19	TRBJ2-5	ATRQSWLETQY
TRBV2	TRBJ1-2	ASSTGTHYGYT
TRBV9	TRBJ2-7	AIHRETYEQY
TRBV14	TRBJ2-7	ASSQGIPDEQY
TRBV12-3/TRBV12-4	TRBJ2-7	ASRREGYEQY
TRBV6-2/TRBV6-3	TRBJ2-5	ASSYSGGQETQY
TRBV2	TRBJ1-1	ASSRQGIMNTEAF
TRBV30	TRBJ1-1	ASGARGYAF
TRBV2	TRBJ1-2	ASSDNRGGYGYT
TRBV6-6	TRBJ1-5	ASSYSKWGGQPQH
TRBV6-5	TRBJ1-4	ASSGELSEKLF
TRBV29-1	TRBJ2-3	SARTSGGTDTQY
TRBV2	TRBJ1-1	ASSEQQGNTEAF
TRBV20-1	TRBJ2-5	SARDGGSGGGAQY
TRBV6-5	TRBJ1-6	ASSSSPDSTTYNSPLH
TRBV4-2	TRBJ1-6	ASSQGAPRQGNSPLH
TRBV10-3	TRBJ2-3	AIRPGLAQAVDTQY
TRBV6-1	TRBJ2-1	ASSSQRDFDEQF
TRBV9	TRBJ2-5	ASSVGISGFRETQY
TRBV12-3/TRBV12-4	TRBJ1-2	ASTLGHSYGYT
TRBV3-1	TRBJ1-4	ASSQEWTAATNEKLF
TRBV12-3/TRBV12-4	TRBJ2-7	ASTPGYEQY
TRBV24-1	TRBJ2-3	ATSEVSTDTQY
TRBV5-1	TRBJ2-2	ASSQGAGTGGELF
TRBV2	TRBJ2-6	ASSVRLSGANVLT
TRBV27	TRBJ2-6	ASSLSFGQAFSGANVLT
TRBV30	TRBJ1-5	AWSQGHQPQH
TRBV19	TRBJ2-1	ASSIGGTRNNEQF
TRBV9	TRBJ1-2	ASSARTGGLDYGYT
TRBV7-2	TRBJ2-1	ASSFLAGSVVEQF
TRBV7-9	TRBJ2-1	ASSLTGSSSYNEQF
TRBV25-1	TRBJ2-5	ASSEYQGAKTQY
TRBV5-6	TRBJ2-5	ASSSRSRGPKTQY
TRBV5-6	TRBJ2-7	ASRDSGLAGSYEQY
TRBV5-6	TRBJ2-2	ASSIDPSGELF
TRBV3-1	TRBJ2-1	ASSQDLAGGNEQF
TRBV3-1	TRBJ1-2	ASSSFAGGARYGYT
TRBV7-9	TRBJ2-1	ASSLEVNEQF
TRBV18	TRBJ2-7	ASSPMGGTYEQY
TRBV18	TRBJ2-7	ASSPKGARGEQY
TRBV19	TRBJ1-1	ASTETLNTEAF
TRBV20-1	TRBJ1-4	SAAEGGLNEKLF
TRBV28	TRBJ2-2	ASSRGTKLNTGELF
TRBV5-1	TRBJ1-1	ASSLTAGVTEAF